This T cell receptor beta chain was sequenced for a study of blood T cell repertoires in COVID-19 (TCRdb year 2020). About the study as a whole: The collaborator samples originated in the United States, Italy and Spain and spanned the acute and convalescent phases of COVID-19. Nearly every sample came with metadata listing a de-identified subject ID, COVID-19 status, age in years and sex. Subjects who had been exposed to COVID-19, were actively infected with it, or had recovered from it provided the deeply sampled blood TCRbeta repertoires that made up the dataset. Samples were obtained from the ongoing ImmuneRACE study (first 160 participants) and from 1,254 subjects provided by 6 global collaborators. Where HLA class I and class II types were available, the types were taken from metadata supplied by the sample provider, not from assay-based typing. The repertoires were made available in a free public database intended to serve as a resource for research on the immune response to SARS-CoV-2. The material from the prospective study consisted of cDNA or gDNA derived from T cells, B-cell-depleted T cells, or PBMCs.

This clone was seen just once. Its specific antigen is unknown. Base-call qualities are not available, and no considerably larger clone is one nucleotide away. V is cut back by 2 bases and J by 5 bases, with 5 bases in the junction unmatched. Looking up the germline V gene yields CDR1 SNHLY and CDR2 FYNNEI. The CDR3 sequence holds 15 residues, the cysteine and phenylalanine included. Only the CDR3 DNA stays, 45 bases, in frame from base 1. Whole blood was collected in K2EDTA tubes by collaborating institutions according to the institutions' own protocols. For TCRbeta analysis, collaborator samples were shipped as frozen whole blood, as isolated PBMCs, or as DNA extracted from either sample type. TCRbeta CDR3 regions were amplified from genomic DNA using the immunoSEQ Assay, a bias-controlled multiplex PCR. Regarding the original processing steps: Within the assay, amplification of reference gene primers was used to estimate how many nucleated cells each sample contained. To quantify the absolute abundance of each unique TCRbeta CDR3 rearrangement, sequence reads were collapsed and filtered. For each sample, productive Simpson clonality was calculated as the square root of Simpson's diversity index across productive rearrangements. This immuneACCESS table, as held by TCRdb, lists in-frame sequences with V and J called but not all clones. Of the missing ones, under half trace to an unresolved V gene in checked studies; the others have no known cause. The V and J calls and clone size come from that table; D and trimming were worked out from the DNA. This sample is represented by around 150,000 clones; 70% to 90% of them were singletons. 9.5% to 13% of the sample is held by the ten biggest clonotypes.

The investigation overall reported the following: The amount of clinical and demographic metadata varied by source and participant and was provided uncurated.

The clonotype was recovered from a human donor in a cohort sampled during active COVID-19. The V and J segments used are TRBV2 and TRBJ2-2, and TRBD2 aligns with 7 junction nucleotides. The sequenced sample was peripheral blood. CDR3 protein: CASSERPGRTGELFF. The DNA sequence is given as TGTGCCAGCAGTGAAAGGCCCGGGAGGACCGGGGAGCTGTTTTTT.